Below are 26 T cell receptor beta chains sequenced from a single sample in a study of blood T cell repertoires in COVID-19. Sequencing was performed with immunoSEQ multiplex PCR; in TCRdb, only in-frame clones are kept and a portion is missing. The table lists about 250,000 clones, 85% of them singletons, with approximately 9.1% in the top ten. The sequenced sample was PBMCs or T cells enriched from blood (not recorded which). These receptors came from a woman aged 50 to 60 with acute COVID-19.

This chain links TRBV4-3 with TRBJ2-3; TRBD2 matches 7 bases. V shed 4 bases, J shed 4 bases, and the junction held 8 bases outside the gene matches. The CDR3 covers 15 residues. Germline V CDR1 and CDR2: LGHNA, YSLEER. CDR3 coding DNA: TGCGCCAGCAGCCCGGAGGGAGGGAGGGCAGATACGCAGTATTTT. Protein product: CASSPEGGRADTQYF.

The chain employs TRBV4-2 and TRBJ2-7; 7 nucleotides match TRBD2. The CDR3 consists of 14 residues. Germline V lookup: CDR1 LGHNA, CDR2 YNFKEQ. After removal of 0 bases from V and 6 bases from J, the junction contained 5 bases not matched to a gene. CDR3 sequence: CASSQESSGREQYF. CDR3 bases: TGTGCCAGCAGCCAAGAGTCTAGCGGACGCGAGCAGTACTTC.

V and J are TRBV20-1 and TRBJ2-1; D gene uncertain. CDR1 is DFQATT and CDR2 is SNEGSKA in the germline V gene (reference sequence). This CDR3 is 11 amino acids long. Trimming pared 6 bases from V and 7 bases from J, leaving 10 bases between. CDR3 sequence reads: CSALSLNEQFF. Here the CDR3 DNA reads TGCAGTGCCCTTAGTTTGAATGAGCAGTTCTTC.

This clone appeared a single time. The chain recombines TRBV7-6 with TRBJ2-7; TRBD1 matches 9 bases. This CDR3 is built from 14 residues. V was pared by 0 bases and J by 4 bases, with 1 base of the junction left unmatched. Germline-derived CDR1 and CDR2 are SGHVS and FNYEAQ. The CDR3 loop reads CASSLADRGYEQYF. The CDR3 DNA reads TGTGCCAGCAGCTTAGCGGACAGGGGATACGAGCAGTACTTC.

Here the CDR3 reads CASSGLGLAGWSGELFF. In DNA form, the CDR3 reads TGCGCCAGCAGCGGCCTCGGACTAGCGGGGTGGAGCGGGGAGCTGTTTTTT. The chain has TRBV4-1 and TRBJ2-2; 12 nucleotides match TRBD2. This CDR3 region has 17 residues. Trimming took 5 bases from V and 7 from J; bases not matched to a gene: 11. Per the germline V gene, CDR1 is MGHRA and CDR2 is YSYEKL.

The count of this clone is one. The chain employs TRBV5-1 and TRBJ1-6; 8 bases agree with TRBD1. The ends lost 4 bases at V and 10 bases at J; junction bases unmatched: 10. CDR1 is SGHRS, CDR2 YFSETQ, per germline. The CDR3 is made up of 15 amino acids. In nucleotides, the CDR3 is TGCGCCAGCAGCCACCGACAGGGGAAGGGGTCACCCCTCCACTTT. Translated, it gives CASSHRQGKGSPLHF. The complete variable domain, with remaining parts taken from reference TRBV5-1 and TRBJ1-6, reads KAGVTQTPRYLIKTRGQQVTLSCSPISGHRSVSWYQQTPGQGLQFLFEYFSETQRNKGNFPGRFSGRQFSNSRSEMNVSTLELGDSALYLCASSHRQGKGSPLHFGNGTRLTVT.

V and J are TRBV30 and TRBJ1-2; a weak D match, TRBD1 (6 bases). Between the trimmed V and J ends, which lost 0 bases and 8 bases, there was a span of 13 bases. The germline V gene encodes CDR1 GTSNPN and CDR2 SVGIG (reference sequence). This CDR3 has 13 residues. In nucleotides, the CDR3 is TGTGCCTGGAGTGTTTTGGGGGCGAGGGGCTACACCTTC. This sequence encodes CAWSVLGARGYTF.

This rearrangement joins TRBV6-1 to TRBJ1-2; D uncertain. The germline gives CDR1 MNHNS, CDR2 SASEGT. The CDR3 contains 13 residues. V lost 2 bases and J lost 6, with 10 bases in between. The CDR3 region has the DNA TGTGCCAGCAGTGAATCGGGGAGAAATGGCTACACCTTC. Translation gives CASSESGRNGYTF.

V gene TRBV27 combines with J gene TRBJ1-2; TRBD1 is a possible D gene (6 bases). The CDR3 sequence is 13 residues long. The V gene's germline CDR1 is MNHEY and CDR2 SMNVEV (reference sequence). V was trimmed by 5 bases and J by 5 bases, leaving 12 bases between them. The CDR3 region has the DNA TGTGCCAGCAGTCGTGGACAGACTTATGGCTACACCTTC. Encoded protein: CASSRGQTYGYTF.

The genes are TRBV29-1 and TRBJ2-1; TRBD2 matches 10 bases. The length of the CDR3 is 13 residues. Per germline, CDR1 SQVTM and CDR2 ANQGSEA. The trim removed 8 bases at V and 7 bases at J, leaving 8 bases unmatched. The CDR3 DNA reads as TGCAGCCTTAGCGGGGGGCCTTTAAATGAGCAGTTCTTC. Residues: CSLSGGPLNEQFF.

The genes are TRBV5-8 and TRBJ2-1, with D perhaps TRBD2 (6 bases). The CDR3 is 16 residues long. Trimming took off 0 bases at V and 7 bases at J, with 17 bases between the two ends. Germline CDR1 and CDR2: SGHTS and YDEGEE. Here the CDR3 reads CASSLAIGGAFNEQFF. In DNA form, the CDR3 reads TGTGCCAGCAGCTTGGCCATAGGCGGGGCCTTTAATGAGCAGTTCTTC.

The rearrangement links TRBV6-2 or TRBV6-3 to TRBJ1-6; weak D call: TRBD1 (5 bases). The germline V gene has CDR1 MNHEY and CDR2 SVGEGT. The V and J ends lost 2 bases and 0 bases respectively, with 11 bases between them. The CDR3 is 17 residues long. Here the CDR3 reads CASSYLGRSSYNSPLHF. The DNA for the CDR3 is TGTGCCAGCAGTTACCTGGGGCGGAGCTCCTATAATTCACCCCTCCACTTT.

The chain recombines TRBV6-5 with TRBJ2-7; 10 bases match TRBD1. CDR1 is MNHEY and CDR2 is SVGAGI in the germline V gene. After removal of 5 bases from V and 7 bases from J, the junction contained 8 bases not matched to a gene. The CDR3 sequence is 14 residues long. CDR3 in amino acids: CASSNRDRGGEQYF. CDR3 DNA sequence: TGTGCCAGCAGTAACCGGGACAGGGGTGGGGAGCAGTACTTC.

The chain combines TRBV7-2 with TRBJ2-7; tentatively, D is TRBD1 (6 bases). Germline CDR1 SGHTA, CDR2 FQGNSA. The CDR3 length is 13 residues. Between the trimmed V and J ends, which lost 2 bases and 5 bases, there was a span of 10 bases. DNA for the CDR3: TGTGCCAGCAGCTTAACAGGGCCAGACGAGCAGTACTTC. This translates into CASSLTGPDEQYF.

This chain connects TRBV5-1 to TRBJ2-7, with 9 bases matching TRBD1. Per germline, CDR1 SGHRS and CDR2 YFSETQ. J gave up 0 bases and V 4 bases, and 5 bases lay outside the gene matches. CDR3 size: 15 residues. The CDR3 coding sequence is TGCGCCAGCAGCCACGGGACAGGGTTCTCCTACGAGCAGTACTTC. Translation: CASSHGTGFSYEQYF.

The CDR3 here is CARSLRTGHVAGYTF. The DNA of the CDR3 is TGTGCCAGAAGCCTCCGGACAGGGCACGTCGCTGGCTACACCTTC. The chain links TRBV5-3 to TRBJ1-2; 8 nucleotides line up with TRBD1. TRBV5-3 is an open reading frame, and its role is uncertain. This CDR3 comprises 15 residues. With V trimmed by 4 bases and J by 7 bases, 12 bases remained unmatched.

The chain recombines TRBV19 with TRBJ2-7, with 11 bases fitting TRBD1. Per the germline V gene, CDR1 is LNHDA and CDR2 is SQIVND (reference sequence). The CDR3 length is 16 residues. J gave up 3 bases and V 3 bases, and 7 bases lay outside the gene matches. The CDR3: CASSIPGQGAYYEQYF. The CDR3 DNA sequence: TGTGCCAGTAGTATCCCCGGACAGGGGGCTTACTACGAGCAGTACTTC. Using reference TRBV19 and TRBJ2-7 for the parts outside the CDR3, the full variable domain is DGGITQSPKYLFRKEGQNVTLSCEQNLNHDAMYWYRQDPGQGLRLIYYSQIVNDFQKGDIAEGYSVSREKKESFPLTVTSAQKNPTAFYLCASSIPGQGAYYEQYFGPGTRLTVT.

In this sample, this clone turned up once. The J gene is TRBJ1-1, the V gene TRBV20-1; D not resolved. Germline V gene data show CDR1 as DFQATT and CDR2 as SNEGSKA (reference sequence). Deletions cut 0 bases from V and 6 bases from J, with 5 bases between. This CDR3 spans 11 amino acids. CDR3 region: CSARDPAEAFF. In nucleotides, the CDR3 is TGCAGTGCTAGAGATCCCGCTGAAGCTTTCTTT.

This clone has more than one count but fewer than ten. The chain employs TRBV14 and TRBJ2-3; perhaps TRBD2 as D (5 bases). This CDR3 comprises 15 residues. Trimming took 2 bases from V and 0 from J, leaving 9 bases between them. Germline CDR1 reads SGHDN; CDR2 reads FVKESK. CDR3 coding DNA: TGTGCCAGCAGCCAAAGAGCGGCTAGCACAGATACGCAGTATTTT. This gives the protein CASSQRAASTDTQYF. Using reference TRBV14 and TRBJ2-3 for the parts outside the CDR3, the full variable domain is EAGVTQFPSHSVIEKGQTVTLRCDPISGHDNLYWYRRVMGKEIKFLLHFVKESKQDESGMPNNRFLAERTGGTYSTLKVQPAELEDSGVYFCASSQRAASTDTQYFGPGTRLTVL.

J is TRBJ2-1 and V is TRBV20-1, with D perhaps matching TRBD1 (6 bases). The ends were cut back, 7 bases at V and 5 bases at J, with 9 bases in the middle. This CDR3 is built from 11 residues. Germline CDR1 is DFQATT and CDR2 is SNEGSKA (reference sequence). CDR3 coding DNA: TGCAGTGGGGCAGGGGACAATGAGCAGTTCTTC. Encoded protein: CSGAGDNEQFF.

This clone showed up just once. V usage is TRBV11-2 and J usage is TRBJ2-2; TRBD1 might be the D (5 bases). V was pared by 5 bases and J by 2 bases, with 15 bases between. The CDR3 consists of 16 residues. From germline, CDR1 is SGHAT and CDR2 FQNNGV. CDR3 nucleotide sequence: TGTGCCAGCAGCCGGACCCGGACAATAAACACCGGGGAGCTGTTTTTT. Translating gives CASSRTRTINTGELFF.

The chain couples TRBV3-1 (or the pseudogene TRBV3-2) to TRBJ1-1, with TRBD1 matching over 9 bases. Germline V lookup: CDR1 LGHDT, CDR2 YNNKEL (reference sequence). The CDR3 spans 14 residues. Trimming removed 6 bases from V and 4 bases from J; junction bases left unmatched: 6. CDR3 sequence (DNA): TGTGCCAGCAGTCAGACAGGGGGAGGCACTGAAGCTTTCTTT. It is translated as CASSQTGGGTEAFF.

The CDR3 nucleotides read TGTGCCAGTAGTGCAGACTGGAGCTCCTACGAGCAGTACTTC. It is translated as CASSADWSSYEQYF. This chain links TRBV19 with TRBJ2-7; no firm D call. The germline CDR1 and CDR2 sequences are LNHDA and SQIVND (reference sequence). This CDR3 is 14 amino acids long. The V end was cut by 5 bases, the J end by 0 bases, with 11 bases between. The variable domain in full, completed from reference TRBV19 and TRBJ2-7, reads DGGITQSPKYLFRKEGQNVTLSCEQNLNHDAMYWYRQDPGQGLRLIYYSQIVNDFQKGDIAEGYSVSREKKESFPLTVTSAQKNPTAFYLCASSADWSSYEQYFGPGTRLTVT.

The chain recombines TRBV6-5 with TRBJ2-5; TRBD1 matches 11 bases. V was clipped by 4 bases and J by 5 bases; unmatched bases: 6. Germline-derived CDR1 and CDR2 are MNHEY and SVGAGI. The CDR3 sequence is 15 residues long. The CDR3 region has the DNA TGTGCCAGCAGTTCCGGGACAGGGGGTGGTGAGACCCAGTACTTC. Its translation is CASSSGTGGGETQYF.

This clone was observed a few times. This chain links TRBV7-9 with TRBJ1-4, with 9 bases identical to TRBD1. This CDR3 region has 15 residues. Trimming at V came to 5 bases and at J to 2 bases, leaving 3 bases not matched to a gene. From germline, CDR1 is SEHNR and CDR2 FQNEAQ (reference sequence). Here the CDR3 reads CASSPGTGTNEKLFF. In DNA form, the CDR3 reads TGTGCCAGCAGCCCAGGGACAGGGACTAATGAAAAACTGTTTTTT.

This chain links TRBV12-2 with TRBJ1-3; TRBD1 reflects the table's D call only, with no check against the DNA. TRBV12-2 is reported as a pseudogene. The CDR3 is 16 amino acids. The chain's CDR3 is CASRPKGKCAGNTIYF. The CDR3, as DNA: TGTGCAAGTCGCCCAAAGGGGAAATGCGCTGGAAACACCATATATTTT.